This T cell receptor beta chain was sequenced during a study of blood T cells in healthy people across ages. Germline V gene lookup returns CDR1 MNHEY and CDR2 SVGAGI. The CDR3 covers 15 residues. The junction had 2 bases not matched to a gene; V was cut back by 2 bases and J by 1 base. As regards this clonotype: No antigen is known for it.

Study findings and constraints: The donors' CMV status was not determined, possibly confounding changes in expanded clonotypes. While age rose, TCR beta diversity per million T cells dropped in a roughly linear way.

Alongside a J-beta primer mix, a sample-barcoded 5' primer served in a second PCR lasting about 6 to 11 cycles. TCRdb processed the 5' RACE reads anew with MiXCR; each CDR3 protein has one entry. The sample includes about a million distinct CDR3 sequences, 48% of them seen just once. This TCR derives from a man aged 25-40 years in good health. Source material: blood. The chain uses TRBV6-5 and TRBJ1-1; 9 nucleotides agree with TRBD1. CDR3 sequence: CASSYTTGGNTEAFF. The CDR3 DNA is TGTGCCAGCAGTTACACGACAGGGGGGAACACTGAAGCTTTCTTT.